Given below is one T cell receptor beta chain in context. This table comes from immunoSEQ multiplex PCR, and its TCRdb copy is limited to in-frame clones, with some not included. The table lists tens of thousands of clones, around 93% of them singletons. This sample was included in a study of T cell responses to AZD1222 COVID-19 vaccine. Germline V CDR1 and CDR2: SGDLS, YYNGEE. The V gene end was trimmed by 4 bases and the J gene end by 3 bases; junction bases not matched to a gene: 10. The CDR3 extends over 17 amino acids. This material consisted of peripheral blood, taken 28 days after the second AZD1222 dose. The gene calls are TRBV9 and TRBJ1-1, with 12 bases lining up with TRBD1. The clonotype was recovered from an adult who received the AZD1222 COVID-19 vaccine. CDR3 nucleotides: TGTGCCAGCAGCCCATGGGGACAGGGGGCGGGGGACACTGAAGCTTTCTTT. Its protein is CASSPWGQGAGDTEAFF.